The clone carrying this T cell receptor beta chain was seen a handful of times. This sample was taken from a study of blood T cells in healthy people across ages. The use of a sample-barcoded 5' primer and a J-beta primer mix characterized a second PCR of about 7 to 12 cycles. MiXCR, applied by TCRdb to the 5' RACE reads, yields one record per CDR3 protein. The sample contains fewer than 800,000 distinct CDR3 sequences, 20% to 25% of which appear only once. The CDR3 length is 14 residues. CDR1 and CDR2 (germline): LGHNT, FRNRAP. Trimming stripped 3 bases from V and 8 bases from J, with 13 bases between. Per sample, a minimum of 6.5 million PBMCs were isolated.

J is TRBJ1-4 and V is TRBV12-5, with D perhaps TRBD1 (5 bases). Material: blood. The clonotype was recovered from a man between 65 and 80 years old in good health. In DNA form, the CDR3 reads TGTGCTAGTGGTTTTACGCAGGGAAGGGAAAAACTGTTTTTT. This codes for CASGFTQGREKLFF.